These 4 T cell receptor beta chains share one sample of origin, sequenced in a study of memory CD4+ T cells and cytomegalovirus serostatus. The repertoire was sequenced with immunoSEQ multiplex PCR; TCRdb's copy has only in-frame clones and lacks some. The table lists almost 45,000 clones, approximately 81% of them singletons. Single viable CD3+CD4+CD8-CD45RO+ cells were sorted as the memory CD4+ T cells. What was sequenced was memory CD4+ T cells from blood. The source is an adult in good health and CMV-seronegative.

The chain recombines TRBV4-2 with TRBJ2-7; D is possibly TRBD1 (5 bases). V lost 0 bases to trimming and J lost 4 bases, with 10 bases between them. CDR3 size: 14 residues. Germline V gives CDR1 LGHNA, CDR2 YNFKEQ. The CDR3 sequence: CASSQDSNRYEQYF. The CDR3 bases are TGTGCCAGCAGCCAAGATTCGAACAGGTACGAGCAGTACTTC.

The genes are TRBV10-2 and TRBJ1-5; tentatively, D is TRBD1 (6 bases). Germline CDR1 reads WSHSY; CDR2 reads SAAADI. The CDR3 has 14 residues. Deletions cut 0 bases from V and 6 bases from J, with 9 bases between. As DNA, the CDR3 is TGCGCCAGCAGTGAGTCGGGGGGCTTTCAGCCCCAGCATTTT. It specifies CASSESGGFQPQHF.

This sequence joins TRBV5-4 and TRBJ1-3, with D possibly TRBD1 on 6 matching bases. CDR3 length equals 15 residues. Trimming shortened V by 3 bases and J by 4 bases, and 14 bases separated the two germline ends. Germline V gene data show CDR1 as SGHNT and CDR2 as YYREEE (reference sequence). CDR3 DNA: TGTGCCAGCAGCTCTACTACAGGGTCCGGAAACACCATATATTTT. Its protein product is CASSSTTGSGNTIYF.

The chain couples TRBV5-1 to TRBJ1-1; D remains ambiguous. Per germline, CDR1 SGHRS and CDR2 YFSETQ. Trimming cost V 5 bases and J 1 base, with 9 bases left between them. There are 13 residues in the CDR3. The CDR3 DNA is TGCGCCAGCAGAAGCCGGTCGAACACTGAAGCTTTCTTT. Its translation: CASRSRSNTEAFF.